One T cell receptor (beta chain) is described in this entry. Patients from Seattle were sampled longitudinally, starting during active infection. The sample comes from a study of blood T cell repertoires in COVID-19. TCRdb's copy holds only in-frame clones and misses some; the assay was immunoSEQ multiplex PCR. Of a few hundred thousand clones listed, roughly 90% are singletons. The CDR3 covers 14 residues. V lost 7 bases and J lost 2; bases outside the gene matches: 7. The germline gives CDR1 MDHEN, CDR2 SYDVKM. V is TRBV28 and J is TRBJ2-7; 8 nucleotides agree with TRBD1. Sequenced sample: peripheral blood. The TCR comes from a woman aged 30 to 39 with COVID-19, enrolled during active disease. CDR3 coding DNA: TGTGCCAGCACCCAGGGACAGGAGACCTACGAGCAGTACTTC. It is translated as CASTQGQETYEQYF. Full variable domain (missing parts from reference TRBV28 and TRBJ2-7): DVKVTQSSRYLVKRTGEKVFLECVQDMDHENMFWYRQDPGLGLRLIYFSYDVKMKEKGDIPEGYSVSREKKERFSLILESASTNQTSMYLCASTQGQETYEQYFGPGTRLTVT.